This T cell receptor beta chain appears in the sequencing data of a study of cytomegalovirus exposure and HLA in healthy donors. General study results and limits: Cytomegalovirus association was listed for about 150 TCR beta chains.

The CDR3 has 16 residues. Germline lookup yields CDR1 LNHDA and CDR2 SQIVND (reference sequence). V lost 3 bases to trimming and J lost 3 bases, with 18 bases between them. The primer mix had 60 Vbeta and 13 Jbeta primers. Libraries were prepared by immunoSEQ multiplex PCR; TCRdb keeps only in-frame clonotypes and omits some of them. The table includes roughly 120,000 clones, 74% detected once. This clone has more than one count but fewer than ten. The antigen is unknown. The TCR sequence derives from a woman between 50 and 59 years old in good health and CMV-seropositive. Sequenced input: PBMCs. This chain links TRBV19 with TRBJ2-7; TRBD2 might be the D (6 bases). The CDR3 protein is CASSIGAGLANYEQYF. CDR3 sequence (DNA): TGTGCCAGTAGTATTGGGGCGGGGCTAGCCAACTACGAGCAGTACTTC.